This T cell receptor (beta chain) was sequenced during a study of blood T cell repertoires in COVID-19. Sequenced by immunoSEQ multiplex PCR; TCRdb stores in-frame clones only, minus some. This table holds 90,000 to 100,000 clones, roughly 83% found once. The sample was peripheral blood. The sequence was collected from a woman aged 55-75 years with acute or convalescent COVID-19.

The CDR3 protein is CASSLPGQENTIYF. The DNA of the CDR3 is TGTGCCAGCAGTTTACCCGGACAGGAAAACACCATATATTTT. V gene TRBV28 combines with J gene TRBJ1-3; 7 positions match TRBD1. The ends lost 2 bases at V and 6 bases at J; junction bases unmatched: 4. The V gene's germline CDR1 is MDHEN and CDR2 SYDVKM. The CDR3 runs 14 residues.